The clone carrying this T cell receptor (beta chain) was seen only once. This specimen comes from a study of blood T cell repertoires in COVID-19. Study in general: COVID-19 samples collected from the United States, Italy and Spain covered acute and convalescent phases.

The CDR3 covers 16 residues. The germline V gene has CDR1 SGDLS and CDR2 YYNGEE. The ends were cut back, 1 base at V and 2 bases at J, with 12 bases in the middle. Data came from immunoSEQ multiplex PCR; TCRdb stores just in-frame clones and leaves some out. The sample includes approximately 75,000 clones, less than 90% seen only once; the top ten take roughly 18%. The sample taken for sequencing was peripheral blood. The chain recombines TRBV9 with TRBJ2-2; maybe TRBD2 (6 bases). This TCR was recovered from a woman at least 80 years old with acute or convalescent COVID-19. The CDR3 region is CASSVLREENTGELFF. The CDR3 bases are TGTGCCAGCAGCGTATTGCGGGAAGAAAACACCGGGGAGCTGTTTTTT.